These 11 T cell receptor beta chains were sequenced from one sample in a study of Tregs in tolerant kidney transplant recipients. Produced via immunoSEQ multiplex PCR; TCRdb's table is partial and in-frame only. Of some 240,000 clones listed, more than 65% are singletons. Sequencing was done on a sample of CD4+ T cells from blood. These receptors came from a human donor in good health.

The chain carries TRBV11-2 and TRBJ2-6; 7 positions match TRBD1. V shed 1 base, J shed 0 bases, and the junction held 6 bases outside the gene matches. Germline CDR1 is SGHAT and CDR2 is FQNNGV. CDR3 length: 18 residues. CDR3 region: CASSLAWQGVSGANVLTF. The CDR3 region has the DNA TGTGCCAGCAGCTTAGCTTGGCAGGGGGTCTCTGGGGCCAACGTCCTGACTTTC.

This sequence joins TRBV30 and TRBJ1-2, with no clear D. This CDR3 is 12 amino acids long. The germline gives CDR1 GTSNPN, CDR2 SVGIG (reference sequence). Trimming pared 3 bases from V and 1 base from J, leaving 6 bases between. In nucleotides, the CDR3 is TGTGCCTGGAGATACGGTAACTATGGCTACACCTTC. Protein: CAWRYGNYGYTF.

This clone came up once. This chain uses TRBV18 with TRBJ1-1; maybe TRBD1 (6 bases). This CDR3 spans 13 amino acids. Germline V CDR1 and CDR2: KGHSH, LQKENI. The V gene lost 4 bases and the J gene lost 6 bases, with 12 bases spanning the gap. As DNA, the CDR3 is TGTGCCAGCTCACTTACAGGGTCGGCTGAAGCTTTCTTT. This sequence encodes CASSLTGSAEAFF. The variable domain in full, completed from reference TRBV18 and TRBJ1-1, reads NAGVMQNPRHLVRRRGQEARLRCSPMKGHSHVYWYRQLPEEGLKFMVYLQKENIIDESGMPKERFSAEFPKEGPSILRIQQVVRGDSAAYFCASSLTGSAEAFFGQGTRLTVV.

This chain joins TRBV9 and TRBJ1-1; 10 nucleotides agree with TRBD1. The V segment lost 4 bases and the J segment 0 bases; nucleotides outside the gene matches: 6. The germline CDR1 and CDR2 sequences are SGDLS and YYNGEE. The CDR3 runs to 16 residues. The CDR3 loop is CASSSGQGVVNTEAFF. CDR3 nucleotides: TGTGCCAGCAGCTCCGGACAGGGGGTTGTGAACACTGAAGCTTTCTTT.

The chain recombines TRBV6-5 with TRBJ1-6, with TRBD1 as a possible D gene (6 bases). Germline V lookup: CDR1 MNHEY, CDR2 SVGAGI. This CDR3 is 15 amino acids long. V gave up 6 bases and J gave up 7 bases, with 16 bases separating them. The CDR3 region has the DNA TGTGCCAGCAGCCCCTCAGGACAGCGAAATTCACCCCTCCACTTT. Amino acid sequence: CASSPSGQRNSPLHF.

The V and J genes are TRBV12-5 and TRBJ2-1; D unresolved. V lost 6 bases, J lost 7 bases, and 7 bases lay in between. The CDR3 spans 11 residues. Germline CDR1 reads LGHNT; CDR2 reads FRNRAP. CDR3: CASGPGNEQFF. The CDR3 DNA follows: TGTGCTAGTGGCCCCGGGAATGAGCAGTTCTTC.

J is TRBJ2-2 and V is TRBV18; D is ambiguous. Germline assignment: CDR1 KGHSH and CDR2 LQKENI. The germline V and J ends were trimmed by 7 bases and 1 base, with 13 bases remaining between them. The CDR3 sequence is 15 residues long. The CDR3 bases are TGTGCCAGCTACGGAGCATCGGGGAACACCGGGGAGCTGTTTTTT. Amino acids: CASYGASGNTGELFF. Using reference TRBV18 and TRBJ2-2 for the parts outside the CDR3, the full variable domain is NAGVMQNPRHLVRRRGQEARLRCSPMKGHSHVYWYRQLPEEGLKFMVYLQKENIIDESGMPKERFSAEFPKEGPSILRIQQVVRGDSAAYFCASYGASGNTGELFFGEGSRLTVL.

This chain links TRBV19 with TRBJ1-2, with TRBD1 identical over 7 bases. The germline V gene encodes CDR1 LNHDA and CDR2 SQIVND (reference sequence). CDR3 length: 12 amino acids. With 10 bases clipped from V and 5 bases from J, the junction kept 7 bases outside the gene matches. CDR3 coding DNA: TGTGCCACCCGAGGGGGCAATTATGGCTACACCTTC. Protein: CATRGGNYGYTF.

The V gene is TRBV7-9, the J gene TRBJ1-1; 7 bases agree with TRBD1. Trimming removed 6 bases from V and 7 bases from J; junction bases left unmatched: 8. CDR3 size: 13 residues. CDR1 SEHNR and CDR2 FQNEAQ come from the germline V gene (reference sequence). CDR3 nucleotide sequence: TGTGCCAGCAGAGTATGGACAGGCCATGAAGCTTTCTTT. It encodes CASRVWTGHEAFF.

The rearrangement joins TRBV5-1 to TRBJ2-5, with 8 bases that match TRBD1. J was trimmed by 5 bases and V by 4 bases; bases with no gene match: 10. This CDR3 is built from 15 residues. Germline V gene data show CDR1 as SGHRS and CDR2 as YFSETQ. The CDR3 nucleotides are TGCGCCAGCAGCCCCCGGACAGGGTTAGGGGAGACCCAGTACTTC. Its protein product is CASSPRTGLGETQYF.

The rearrangement joins TRBV4-2 to TRBJ2-5; 9 bases are a match to TRBD1. The J segment lost 5 bases and the V segment lost 3 bases, leaving 4 bases of the junction unmatched. The CDR3 has 14 residues. The V gene's germline CDR1 is LGHNA and CDR2 YNFKEQ. In nucleotides, the CDR3 is TGTGCCAGCAGCCAGGGACAGGGTCGGGAGACCCAGTACTTC. It is translated as CASSQGQGRETQYF.